This is a list of T cell receptor beta chains from one sample in a study of blood T cell repertoires in COVID-19. Only in-frame clones appear in the TCRdb table, and some are missing; sequencing was by immunoSEQ multiplex PCR. Of some 500,000 clones listed, more than 75% are singletons. The sample was PBMCs or T cells enriched from blood (not recorded which). These receptors all stem from a woman aged 40 to 50 who had recovered from COVID-19. CDR3s include the opening cysteine and the closing phenylalanine or tryptophan. Each record gives: CDR3 length, D gene, J gene, V gene, clone size, CDR3 DNA, CDR3 protein. D genes are given only for firm matches. Expanded clones get a size class; other rows say once, few or many, or leave the size out.

15 | - | TRBJ1-3 | TRBV4-2 | - | TGTGCCAGCAGCCAGGAGCAGGGTAATGGAAACACCATATATTTT | CASSQEQGNGNTIYF
14 | TRBD1 | TRBJ1-1 | TRBV29-1 | - | TGCAGCTTCGAGGGGGCCCTACCGAACACTGAAGCTTTCTTT | CSFEGALPNTEAFF
19 | TRBD2 | TRBJ2-2 | TRBV7-6 | few | TGTGCCAGCAGCCAACGTTTAGGGACTAGCGGGAAAGAGGCCGGGGAGCTGTTTTTT | CASSQRLGTSGKEAGELFF
15 | TRBD1 | TRBJ1-6 | TRBV4-3 | - | TGCGCCAGCAGCCAAATCACAGGGGGGCGGTCACCCCTCCACTTT | CASSQITGGRSPLHF
15 | - | TRBJ1-3 | TRBV5-1 | once | TGCGCCAGCAGCTTGGACGCCGGCTCTGGAAACACCATATATTTT | CASSLDAGSGNTIYF
15 | - | TRBJ1-2 | TRBV11-3 | - | TGTGCCAGCAGCTTAGTGTACGGAGGACTCTATGGCTACACCTTC | CASSLVYGGLYGYTF
19 | TRBD2 | TRBJ2-1 | TRBV6-2/TRBV6-3 | - | TGTGCCAGCAGTCCCTCGCGGGGGATAACTCCGAGCTCCTACAATGAGCAGTTCTTC | CASSPSRGITPSSYNEQFF
13 | - | TRBJ2-5 | TRBV5-1 | - | TGCGCCAGCAGCTCGGACACACAAGAGACCCAGTACTTC | CASSSDTQETQYF
16 | TRBD2 | TRBJ2-7 | TRBV4-3 | - | TGCGCCAGCAGCTACATGGTTAGCGGGAGGATGGGGGAGCAGTACTTC | CASSYMVSGRMGEQYF
13 | - | TRBJ2-3 | TRBV23-1 | - | TGCGCCAGCACCCGGACACACACAGATACGCAGTATTTT | CASTRTHTDTQYF
12 | - | TRBJ2-7 | TRBV2 | - | TGTGCCAGCACCGGGACACCTTACGAGCAGTACTTC | CASTGTPYEQYF
14 | - | TRBJ2-1 | TRBV24-1 | - | TGTGCCACCAGTGACTCTACTAGCTTCGGGGAGCAGTTCTTC | CATSDSTSFGEQFF
15 | - | TRBJ2-4 | TRBV3-1/TRBV3-2 | - | TGTGCCAGCAGCCAAGATACTGTGGGGGGAAACATTCAGTACTTC | CASSQDTVGGNIQYF
13 | - | TRBJ2-3 | TRBV18 | - | TGTGCCAGCTCACCACCGGCCGCAGATACGCAGTATTTT | CASSPPAADTQYF
14 | - | TRBJ2-1 | TRBV24-1 | - | TGTGCCACCAGTTTAGCGGACCCTAAAAATGAGCAGTTCTTC | CATSLADPKNEQFF
15 | TRBD1 | TRBJ2-5 | TRBV15 | - | TGTGCCACCAGCAGTCCCAGGGGGTCAGGAGAGACCCAGTACTTC | CATSSPRGSGETQYF
18 | - | TRBJ2-3 | TRBV21-1 | - | TGTGCCAGCAGCAAAGCCACGATACCCCAGGGGTGGACAGATACGCAGTATTTT | CASSKATIPQGWTDTQYF
15 | - | TRBJ1-4 | TRBV5-6 | - | TGTGCCAGCAGCTTGGTAGGGGTAAGAAGAGAAAAACTGTTTTTT | CASSLVGVRREKLFF
15 | - | TRBJ1-1 | TRBV5-1 | - | TGCGCCAGCACCTGGGGGACATTTCAGAACACTGAAGCTTTCTTT | CASTWGTFQNTEAFF
15 | TRBD1 | TRBJ1-1 | TRBV25-1 | - | TGTGCCAGCAGTCGGGACAGGGAGGCGAACACTGAAGCTTTCTTT | CASSRDREANTEAFF
15 | TRBD1 | TRBJ1-3 | TRBV19 | few | TGTGCCAGTAGTACGACAGGGTTAGGAGGAAACACCATATATTTT | CASSTTGLGGNTIYF
13 | - | TRBJ1-3 | TRBV9 | - | TGTGCCAGCAGCGGGGGGGTACAGGACACCATATATTTT | CASSGGVQDTIYF